The entry that follows covers one TCR beta chain sequence. Trimming removed 3 bases from V and 3 bases from J; junction bases left unmatched: 8. The CDR3 extends over 15 amino acids. The germline gives CDR1 LNHNV, CDR2 YYDKDF (reference sequence). This entry comes from a study of CD8+CD57+ T cells in acquired aplastic anemia. Study background: Yields of DNA that came from sorted CD4+ and CD8+ cells averaged around 3 ug.

It was genomic DNA that served as the template for profiling TCR beta VDJ and CDR3. TCRdb re-called the reads through MiXCR, storing one row per CDR3 protein. This sample has around 160,000 distinct CDR3 sequences, with more than 45% found just once. Patients picked for sequencing had shown CD8+CD57+ cell expansion detected by flow cytometry. Each patient gave a blood sample that was collected before any therapy had been received. Sequenced material: sorted CD4+, CD8+, or CD8+CD57+ T cells (not recorded which) from PBMCs. The sequence came from a human donor with aplastic anemia. This sequence joins TRBV15 and TRBJ2-7, with 7 bases aligning to TRBD1. CDR3 coding DNA: TGTGCCACCAGCAGGGAAGCAGGGGGAGTCTACGAGCAGTACTTC. Translated, it gives CATSREAGGVYEQYF. Combining the CDR3 with reference TRBV15 and TRBJ2-7 gives the whole variable domain DAMVIQNPRYQVTQFGKPVTLSCSQTLNHNVMYWYQQKSSQAPKLLFHYYDKDFNNEADTPDNFQSRRPNTSFCFLDIRSPGLGDTAMYLCATSREAGGVYEQYFGPGTRLTVT.